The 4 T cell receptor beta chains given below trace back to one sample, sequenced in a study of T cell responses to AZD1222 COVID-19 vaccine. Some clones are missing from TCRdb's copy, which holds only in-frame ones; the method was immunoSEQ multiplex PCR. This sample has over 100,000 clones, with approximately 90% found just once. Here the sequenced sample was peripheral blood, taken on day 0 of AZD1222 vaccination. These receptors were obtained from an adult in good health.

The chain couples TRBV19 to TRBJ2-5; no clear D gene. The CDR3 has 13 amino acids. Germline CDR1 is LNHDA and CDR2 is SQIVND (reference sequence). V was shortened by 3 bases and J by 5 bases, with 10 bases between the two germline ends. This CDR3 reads CASSISNLETQYF. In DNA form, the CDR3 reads TGTGCCAGTAGTATTAGCAATCTGGAGACCCAGTACTTC.

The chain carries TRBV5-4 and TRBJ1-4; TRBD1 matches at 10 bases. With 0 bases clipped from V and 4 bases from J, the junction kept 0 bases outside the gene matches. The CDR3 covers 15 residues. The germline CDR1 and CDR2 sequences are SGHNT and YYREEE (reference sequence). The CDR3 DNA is TGTGCCAGCAGCTTGGGGGACAGGGGTAATGAAAAACTGTTTTTT. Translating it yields CASSLGDRGNEKLFF. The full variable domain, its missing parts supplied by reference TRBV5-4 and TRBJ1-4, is ETGVTQSPTHLIKTRGQQVTLRCSSQSGHNTVSWYQQALGQGPQFIFQYYREEENGRGNFPPRFSGLQFPNYSSELNVNALELDDSALYLCASSLGDRGNEKLFFGSGTQLSVL.

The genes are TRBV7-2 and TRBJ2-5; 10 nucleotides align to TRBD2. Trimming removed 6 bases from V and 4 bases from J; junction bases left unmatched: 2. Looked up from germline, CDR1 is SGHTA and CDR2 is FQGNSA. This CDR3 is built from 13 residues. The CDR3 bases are TGTGCCAGCAGTATAGCGGGAGGAGAGACCCAGTACTTC. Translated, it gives CASSIAGGETQYF. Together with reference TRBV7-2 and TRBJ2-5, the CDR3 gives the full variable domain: GAGVSQSPSNKVTEKGKDVELRCDPISGHTALYWYRQSLGQGLEFLIYFQGNSAPDKSGLPSDRFSAERTGGSVSTLTIQRTQQEDSAVYLCASSIAGGETQYFGPGTRLLVL.

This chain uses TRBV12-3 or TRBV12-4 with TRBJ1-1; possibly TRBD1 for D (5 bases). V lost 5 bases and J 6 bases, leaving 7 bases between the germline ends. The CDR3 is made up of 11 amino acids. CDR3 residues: CASSGAPEAFF. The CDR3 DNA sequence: TGTGCCAGCAGTGGGGCTCCTGAAGCTTTCTTT.